These 2 T cell receptor beta chains came from one sample sequenced in a study of CD8+ T cells in alopecia areata. In each case, RNA was isolated and then reverse transcribed into cDNA as the sequencing template. The table came from immunoSEQ multiplex PCR; TCRdb's copy has only in-frame clones and leaves some out. In the table there are roughly 150,000 clones, 50% to 65% of which are singletons. The sequencing used CD8+ T cells sorted from blood, collected at week 0. All receptors derive from a human donor with alopecia areata.

The J gene is TRBJ2-1, the V gene TRBV9; 14 bases line up with TRBD2. Unmatched junction bases numbered 4, after V lost 4 bases and J lost 7 bases. The CDR3 runs 15 residues. Germline lookup yields CDR1 SGDLS and CDR2 YYNGEE. CDR3 protein: CASSRLAGGRNEQFF. The CDR3 DNA reads as TGTGCCAGCAGCAGACTAGCGGGGGGGCGAAATGAGCAGTTCTTC.

The chain is built from TRBV30 and TRBJ1-2; tentative D call: TRBD1 (6 bases). There are 14 residues in the CDR3. Germline V gene sequence: CDR1 GTSNPN, CDR2 SVGIG (reference sequence). V was clipped by 5 bases and J by 0 bases, with 13 bases between them. The CDR3 reads CAWDGQGTNYGYTF. CDR3 bases: TGTGCCTGGGACGGGCAGGGGACTAACTATGGCTACACCTTC.